Shown below are 10 T cell receptor beta chains from a single sample sequenced in a study of technical replicates of blood from a handful of donors. The data were produced by immunoSEQ multiplex PCR, yet TCRdb's version contains in-frame clones alone and is incomplete. The repertoire consists of tens of thousands of clones, with around 91% occurring once and the leading ten covering about 3.8%. The sequencing sample was made of PBMCs. All receptors come from a human donor in good health. Some clones in this sample may be carry-over from other donors' samples.

Written as DNA, the CDR3 is TGTGCCAGCTCGCGTACAGGGAACACTGAAGCTTTCTTT. The encoded protein is CASSRTGNTEAFF. V gene TRBV18 combines with J gene TRBJ1-1; the D gene is possibly TRBD1 (5 bases). Trimming left V 6 bases short and J 1 base short, with 9 bases between. This CDR3 has 13 amino acids. Germline-derived CDR1 and CDR2 are KGHSH and LQKENI.

The chain joins TRBV5-8 to TRBJ1-1; D is unresolved. The CDR3 has 11 amino acids. CDR1 and CDR2 (germline): SGHTS, YDEGEE. Trimming cost V 4 bases and J 4 bases, with 5 bases left between them. CDR3 nucleotides: TGTGCCAGCAGCCCCCGCACTGAAGCTTTCTTT. Amino acid sequence: CASSPRTEAFF.

The chain employs TRBV7-9 and TRBJ2-5; TRBD2 is a possible D gene (6 bases). Germline V gene lookup returns CDR1 SEHNR and CDR2 FQNEAQ (reference sequence). The V gene lost 5 bases and the J gene lost 5 bases, with 15 bases spanning the gap. The CDR3 has 14 residues. The CDR3 DNA is TGTGCCAGCAGCCACTCAGCGGGTTATGAGACCCAGTACTTC. Protein sequence: CASSHSAGYETQYF.

The chain carries TRBV5-1 and TRBJ1-1; D perhaps matches TRBD1 (5 bases). Germline values: CDR1 SGHRS, CDR2 YFSETQ. Trimming cost V 1 base and J 1 base, with 11 bases left between them. The CDR3 extends over 15 amino acids. The CDR3 sequence is CASSLSPGSNTEAFF. The DNA for the CDR3 is TGCGCCAGCAGCTTGTCACCAGGGTCGAACACTGAAGCTTTCTTT.

This chain joins TRBV6-5 and TRBJ1-1; D is perhaps TRBD1 (5 bases). The germline V gene encodes CDR1 MNHEY and CDR2 SVGAGI. The CDR3 runs 15 residues. V shed 6 bases and J shed 1 base, with 15 bases lying between them. CDR3 region: CASSPQGRTNTEAFF. Here the CDR3 DNA reads TGTGCCAGCAGCCCCCAGGGAAGGACGAACACTGAAGCTTTCTTT.

The chain employs TRBV14 and TRBJ2-2; no definite D call. The ends were cut back, 4 bases at V and 3 bases at J, with 6 bases in the middle. CDR3 length: 13 amino acids. Germline V gives CDR1 SGHDN, CDR2 FVKESK. This CDR3 is CASSRGYTGELFF. The CDR3 DNA reads TGTGCCAGCAGCCGAGGATACACCGGGGAGCTGTTTTTT.

The chain couples TRBV19 to TRBJ2-5; 8 bases fit TRBD1. The V gene end was trimmed by 0 bases and the J gene end by 1 base; junction bases not matched to a gene: 7. CDR1 and CDR2 from the germline V gene are LNHDA and SQIVND (reference sequence). The CDR3 totals 17 residues. The CDR3 loop is CASSIDRGQGGQETQYF. The CDR3 nucleotides are TGTGCCAGTAGTATAGATCGAGGACAGGGTGGCCAAGAGACCCAGTACTTC.

This chain links TRBV4-3 with TRBJ1-2; 9 bases fit TRBD1. J lost 4 bases, V lost 1 base, and 4 bases had no gene match. Germline V gives CDR1 LGHNA, CDR2 YSLEER. CDR3 length: 15 residues. The CDR3 sequence: CASSQGQGEGYGYTF. In DNA form, the CDR3 reads TGCGCCAGCAGCCAAGGACAGGGGGAAGGCTATGGCTACACCTTC.

The V call is TRBV6-1, the J call TRBJ2-7; TRBD1 matches 10 bases. J was trimmed by 0 bases and V by 3 bases; bases with no gene match: 2. Per germline, CDR1 MNHNS and CDR2 SASEGT. This CDR3 has 15 residues. Here the CDR3 reads CASSEGQGPSYEQYF. The DNA for the CDR3 is TGTGCCAGCAGTGAGGGACAGGGGCCCTCCTACGAGCAGTACTTC.

The V gene is TRBV4-1, the J gene TRBJ1-2; tentatively, D is TRBD1 (6 bases). Trimming stripped 0 bases from V and 2 bases from J, with 10 bases between. This CDR3 comprises 15 residues. Germline CDR1 and CDR2: MGHRA and YSYEKL. The CDR3 region has the DNA TGCGCCAGCAGCCAAGATCAAACAGGGAACTATGGCTACACCTTC. Encoded protein: CASSQDQTGNYGYTF.